The sequence of this T cell receptor beta chain was determined in a study of blood T cell repertoires in COVID-19. Libraries were prepared by immunoSEQ multiplex PCR; TCRdb keeps only in-frame clonotypes and omits some of them. The profile shows some 80,000 clones, about 85% of them singletons. The material sequenced was peripheral blood. The sequence derives from a human donor in a cohort sampled during active COVID-19.

Here the CDR3 reads CASRVGGMPYEQYF. Written as DNA, the CDR3 is TGTGCCAGCAGGGTTGGAGGGATGCCCTACGAGCAGTACTTC. This sequence joins TRBV27 and TRBJ2-7; a possible D gene is TRBD2 (6 bases). Germline V gene lookup returns CDR1 MNHEY and CDR2 SMNVEV (reference sequence). V was cut by 6 bases and J by 2 bases, with 14 bases left in between. The CDR3 totals 14 residues.